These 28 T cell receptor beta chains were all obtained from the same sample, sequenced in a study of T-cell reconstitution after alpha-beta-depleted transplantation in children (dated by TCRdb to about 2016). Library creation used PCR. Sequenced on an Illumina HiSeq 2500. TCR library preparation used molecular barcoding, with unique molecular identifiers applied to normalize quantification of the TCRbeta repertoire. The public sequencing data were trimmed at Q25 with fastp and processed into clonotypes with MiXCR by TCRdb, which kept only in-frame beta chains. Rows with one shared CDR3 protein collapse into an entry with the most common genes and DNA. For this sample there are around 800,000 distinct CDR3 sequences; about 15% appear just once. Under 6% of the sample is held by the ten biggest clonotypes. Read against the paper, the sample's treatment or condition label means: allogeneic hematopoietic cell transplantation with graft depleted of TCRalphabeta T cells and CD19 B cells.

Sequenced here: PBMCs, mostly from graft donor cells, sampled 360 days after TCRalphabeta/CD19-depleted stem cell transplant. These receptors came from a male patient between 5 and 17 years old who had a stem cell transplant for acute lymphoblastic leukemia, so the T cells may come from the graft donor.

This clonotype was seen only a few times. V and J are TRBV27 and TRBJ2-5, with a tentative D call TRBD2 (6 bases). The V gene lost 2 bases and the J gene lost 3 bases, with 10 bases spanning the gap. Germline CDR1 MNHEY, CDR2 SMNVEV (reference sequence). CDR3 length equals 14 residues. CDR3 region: CASSLGWEEETQYF. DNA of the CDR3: TGTGCCAGCAGTTTAGGGTGGGAGGAAGAGACCCAGTACTTC.

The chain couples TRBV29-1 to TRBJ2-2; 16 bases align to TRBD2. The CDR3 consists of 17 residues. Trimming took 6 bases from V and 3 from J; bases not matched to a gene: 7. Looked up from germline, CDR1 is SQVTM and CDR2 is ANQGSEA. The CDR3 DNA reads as TGCAGCGTCCAAGGGACTAGCGGGAGGGTCGACACCGGGGAGCTGTTTTTT. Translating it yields CSVQGTSGRVDTGELFF.

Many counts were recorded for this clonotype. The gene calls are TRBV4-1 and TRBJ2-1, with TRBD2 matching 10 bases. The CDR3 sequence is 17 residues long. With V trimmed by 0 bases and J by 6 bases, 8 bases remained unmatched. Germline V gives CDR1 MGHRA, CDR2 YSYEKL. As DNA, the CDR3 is TGCGCCAGCAGCCAAGAACCCCGTCTAGCGGGAGCCAATGAGCAGTTCTTC. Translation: CASSQEPRLAGANEQFF.

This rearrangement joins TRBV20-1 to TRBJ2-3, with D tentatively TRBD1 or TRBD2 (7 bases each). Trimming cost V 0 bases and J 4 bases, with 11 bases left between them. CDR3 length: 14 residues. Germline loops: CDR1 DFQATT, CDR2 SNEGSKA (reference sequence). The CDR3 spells CSARDRGRADTQYF. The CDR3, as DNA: TGCAGTGCTAGAGACAGGGGGAGGGCAGATACGCAGTATTTT.

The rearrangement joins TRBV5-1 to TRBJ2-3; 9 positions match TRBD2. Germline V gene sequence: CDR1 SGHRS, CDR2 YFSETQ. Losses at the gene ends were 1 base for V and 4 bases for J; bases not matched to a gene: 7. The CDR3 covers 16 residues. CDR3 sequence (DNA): TGCGCCAGCAGCTTGCTGGGCGGGAGGGCCTCAGATACGCAGTATTTT. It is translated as CASSLLGGRASDTQYF.

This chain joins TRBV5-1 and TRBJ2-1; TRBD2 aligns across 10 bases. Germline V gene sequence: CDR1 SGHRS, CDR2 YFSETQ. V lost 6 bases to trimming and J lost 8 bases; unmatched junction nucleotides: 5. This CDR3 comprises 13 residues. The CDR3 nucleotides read TGCGCCAGCACGAGCGGGAGGGCCTATGAGCAGTTCTTC. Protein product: CASTSGRAYEQFF.

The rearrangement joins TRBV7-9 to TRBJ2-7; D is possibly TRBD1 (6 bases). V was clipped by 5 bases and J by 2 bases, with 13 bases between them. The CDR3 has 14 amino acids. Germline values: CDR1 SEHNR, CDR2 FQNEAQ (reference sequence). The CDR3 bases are TGTGCCAGCAGCCCAATAGGACAGACCTACGAGCAGTACTTC. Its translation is CASSPIGQTYEQYF.

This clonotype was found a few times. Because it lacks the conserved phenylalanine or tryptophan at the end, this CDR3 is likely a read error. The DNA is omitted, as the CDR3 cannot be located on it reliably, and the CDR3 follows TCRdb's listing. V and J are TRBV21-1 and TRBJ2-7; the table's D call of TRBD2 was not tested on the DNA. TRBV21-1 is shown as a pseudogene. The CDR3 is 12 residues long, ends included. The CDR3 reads CASSKGQPPGLR.

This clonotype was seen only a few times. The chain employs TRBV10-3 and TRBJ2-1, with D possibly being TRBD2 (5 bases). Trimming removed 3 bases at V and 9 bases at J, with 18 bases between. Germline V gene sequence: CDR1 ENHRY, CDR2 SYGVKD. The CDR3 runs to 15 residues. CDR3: CAISDSPTGWVEQFF. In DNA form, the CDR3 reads TGTGCCATCAGTGATTCACCGACGGGGTGGGTTGAGCAGTTCTTC.

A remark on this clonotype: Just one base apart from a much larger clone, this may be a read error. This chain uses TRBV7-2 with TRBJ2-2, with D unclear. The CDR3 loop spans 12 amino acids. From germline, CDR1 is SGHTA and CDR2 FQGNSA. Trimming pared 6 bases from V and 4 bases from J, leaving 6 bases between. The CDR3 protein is CASRTGTGELFF. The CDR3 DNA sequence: TGTGCCAGCAGGACGGGCACCGGGGAGCTGTTTTTT.

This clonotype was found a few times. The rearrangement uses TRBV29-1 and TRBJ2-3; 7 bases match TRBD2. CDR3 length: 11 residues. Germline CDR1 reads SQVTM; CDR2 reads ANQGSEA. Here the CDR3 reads CRGGSTDTQYF. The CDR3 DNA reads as TGCAGGGGGGGGAGCACAGATACGCAGTATTTT.

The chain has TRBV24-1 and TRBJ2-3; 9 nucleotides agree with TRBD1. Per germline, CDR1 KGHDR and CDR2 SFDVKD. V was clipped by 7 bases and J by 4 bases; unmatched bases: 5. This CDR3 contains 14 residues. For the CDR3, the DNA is TGTGCCACCAGCGGGACAGGGAAGCCAGATACGCAGTATTTT. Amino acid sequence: CATSGTGKPDTQYF.

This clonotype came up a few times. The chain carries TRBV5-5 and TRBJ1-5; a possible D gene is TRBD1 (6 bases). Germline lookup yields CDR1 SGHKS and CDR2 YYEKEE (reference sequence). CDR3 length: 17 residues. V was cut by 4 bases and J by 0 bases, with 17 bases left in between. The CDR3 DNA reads TGTGCCAGCAGCCTGGACAGAATCTTGTTTAGCAATCAGCCCCAGCATTTT. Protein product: CASSLDRILFSNQPQHF.

The CDR3: CASISEGTDTQYF. In nucleotides, the CDR3 is TGTGCCAGCATCTCCGAGGGCACAGATACGCAGTATTTT. The chain joins TRBV2 to TRBJ2-3; D gene uncertain. Trimming shortened V by 7 bases and J by 1 base, and 9 bases separated the two germline ends. The CDR3 extends over 13 amino acids. CDR1 and CDR2 (germline): SNHLY, FYNNEI.

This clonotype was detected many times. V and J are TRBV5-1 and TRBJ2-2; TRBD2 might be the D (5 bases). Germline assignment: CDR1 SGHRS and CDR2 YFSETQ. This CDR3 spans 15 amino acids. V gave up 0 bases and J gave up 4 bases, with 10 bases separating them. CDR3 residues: CASSLAYRGTGELFF. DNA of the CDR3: TGCGCCAGCAGCTTGGCTTACCGGGGCACCGGGGAGCTGTTTTTT.

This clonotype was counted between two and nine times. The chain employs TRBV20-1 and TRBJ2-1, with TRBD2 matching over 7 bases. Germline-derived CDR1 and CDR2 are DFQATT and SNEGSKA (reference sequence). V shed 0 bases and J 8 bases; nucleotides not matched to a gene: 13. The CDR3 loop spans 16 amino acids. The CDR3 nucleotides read TGCAGTGCTAGAGATCCCGGACTAGTATTTACGGATGAGCAGTTCTTC. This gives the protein CSARDPGLVFTDEQFF.

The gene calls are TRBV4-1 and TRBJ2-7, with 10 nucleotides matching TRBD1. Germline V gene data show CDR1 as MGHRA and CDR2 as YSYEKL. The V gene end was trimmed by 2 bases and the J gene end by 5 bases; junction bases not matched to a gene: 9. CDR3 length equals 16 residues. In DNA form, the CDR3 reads TGCGCCAGCAGCCAAAAGGGGGGACAGGGGCGCCACGAGCAGTACTTC. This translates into CASSQKGGQGRHEQYF.

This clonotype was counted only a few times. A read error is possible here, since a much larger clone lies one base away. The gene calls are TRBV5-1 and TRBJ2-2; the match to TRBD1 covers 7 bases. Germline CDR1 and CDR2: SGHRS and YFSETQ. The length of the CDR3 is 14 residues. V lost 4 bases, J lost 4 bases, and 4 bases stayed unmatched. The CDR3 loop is CASSLRQGTGELFF. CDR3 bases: TGCGCCAGCAGCCTCCGACAGGGCACCGGGGAGCTGTTTTTT. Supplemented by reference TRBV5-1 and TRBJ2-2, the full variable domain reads KAGVTQTPRYLIKTRGQQVTLSCSPISGHRSVSWYQQTPGQGLQFLFEYFSETQRNKGNFPGRFSGRQFSNSRSEMNVSTLELGDSALYLCASSLRQGTGELFFGEGSRLTVL.

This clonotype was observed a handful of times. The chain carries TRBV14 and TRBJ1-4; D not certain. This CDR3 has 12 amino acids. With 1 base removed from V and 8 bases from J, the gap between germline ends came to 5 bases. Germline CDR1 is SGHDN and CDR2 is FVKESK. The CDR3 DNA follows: TGTGCCAGCAGCCAAGGTTCAGAAAAACTGTTTTTT. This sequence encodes CASSQGSEKLFF.

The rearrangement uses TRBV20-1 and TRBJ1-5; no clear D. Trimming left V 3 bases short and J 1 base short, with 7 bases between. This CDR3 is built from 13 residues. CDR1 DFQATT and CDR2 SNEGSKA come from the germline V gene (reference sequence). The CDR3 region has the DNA TGCAGTGCTAGCGGAGGGAGCAATCAGCCCCAGCATTTT. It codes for CSASGGSNQPQHF.

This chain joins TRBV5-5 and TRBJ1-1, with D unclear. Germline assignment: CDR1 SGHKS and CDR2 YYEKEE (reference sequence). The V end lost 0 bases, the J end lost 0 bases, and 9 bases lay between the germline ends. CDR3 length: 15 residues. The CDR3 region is CASSLEPGMNTEAFF. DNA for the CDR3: TGTGCCAGCAGCTTGGAGCCAGGAATGAACACTGAAGCTTTCTTT.

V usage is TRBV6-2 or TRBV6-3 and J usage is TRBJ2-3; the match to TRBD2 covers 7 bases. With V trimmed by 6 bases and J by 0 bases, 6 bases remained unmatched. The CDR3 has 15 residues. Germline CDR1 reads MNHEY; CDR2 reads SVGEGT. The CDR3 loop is CASSGLGRSTDTQYF. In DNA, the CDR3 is TGTGCCAGCAGCGGACTAGGAAGAAGCACAGATACGCAGTATTTT.

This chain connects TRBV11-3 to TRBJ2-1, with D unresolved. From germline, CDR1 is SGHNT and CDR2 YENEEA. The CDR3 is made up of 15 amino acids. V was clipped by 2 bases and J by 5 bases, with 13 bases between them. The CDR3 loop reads CASSLTHSFNNEQFF. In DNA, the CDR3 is TGTGCCAGCAGCTTAACCCACAGCTTCAACAATGAGCAGTTCTTC. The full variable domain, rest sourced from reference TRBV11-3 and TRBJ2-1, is EAGVVQSPRYKIIEKKQPVAFWCNPISGHNTLYWYLQNLGQGPELLIRYENEEAVDDSQLPKDRFSAERLKGVDSTLKIQPAELGDSAVYLCASSLTHSFNNEQFFGPGTRLTVL.

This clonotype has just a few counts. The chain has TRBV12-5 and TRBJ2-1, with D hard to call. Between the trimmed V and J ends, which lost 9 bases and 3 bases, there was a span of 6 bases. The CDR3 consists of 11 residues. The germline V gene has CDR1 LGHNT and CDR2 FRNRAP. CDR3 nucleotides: TGTGCTAGCGGCCACTACAATGAGCAGTTCTTC. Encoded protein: CASGHYNEQFF.

The CDR3 coding sequence is TGCAGCATAACGGACAGGTTGGCCTACGAGCAGTACTTC. Its translation: CSITDRLAYEQYF. The chain uses TRBV29-1 and TRBJ2-7; the match to TRBD1 covers 7 bases. V dropped 8 bases and J dropped 2; count of bases not matched to a gene: 9. CDR3 length: 13 amino acids. Germline CDR1 and CDR2: SQVTM and ANQGSEA.

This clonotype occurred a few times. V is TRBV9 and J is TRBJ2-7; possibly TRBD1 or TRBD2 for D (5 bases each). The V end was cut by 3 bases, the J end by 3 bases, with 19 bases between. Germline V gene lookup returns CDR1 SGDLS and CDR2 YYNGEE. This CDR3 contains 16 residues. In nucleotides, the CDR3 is TGTGCCAGCAGCGCGGGGCCGGGACCAGGTCACTACGAGCAGTACTTC. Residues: CASSAGPGPGHYEQYF.

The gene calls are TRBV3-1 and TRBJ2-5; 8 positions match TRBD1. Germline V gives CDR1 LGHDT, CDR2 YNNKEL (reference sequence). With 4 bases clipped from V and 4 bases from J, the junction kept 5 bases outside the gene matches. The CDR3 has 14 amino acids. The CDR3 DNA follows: TGTGCCAGCAGCCTACGGACAGGGCGAGAGACCCAGTACTTC. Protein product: CASSLRTGRETQYF.

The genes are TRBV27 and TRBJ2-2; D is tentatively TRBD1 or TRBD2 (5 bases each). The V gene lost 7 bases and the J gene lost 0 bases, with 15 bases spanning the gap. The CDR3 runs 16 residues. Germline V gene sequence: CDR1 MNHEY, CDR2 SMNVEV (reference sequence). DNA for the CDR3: TGTGCCAGCACCTCCTTCGGGGCGGCGAACACCGGGGAGCTGTTTTTT. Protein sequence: CASTSFGAANTGELFF.